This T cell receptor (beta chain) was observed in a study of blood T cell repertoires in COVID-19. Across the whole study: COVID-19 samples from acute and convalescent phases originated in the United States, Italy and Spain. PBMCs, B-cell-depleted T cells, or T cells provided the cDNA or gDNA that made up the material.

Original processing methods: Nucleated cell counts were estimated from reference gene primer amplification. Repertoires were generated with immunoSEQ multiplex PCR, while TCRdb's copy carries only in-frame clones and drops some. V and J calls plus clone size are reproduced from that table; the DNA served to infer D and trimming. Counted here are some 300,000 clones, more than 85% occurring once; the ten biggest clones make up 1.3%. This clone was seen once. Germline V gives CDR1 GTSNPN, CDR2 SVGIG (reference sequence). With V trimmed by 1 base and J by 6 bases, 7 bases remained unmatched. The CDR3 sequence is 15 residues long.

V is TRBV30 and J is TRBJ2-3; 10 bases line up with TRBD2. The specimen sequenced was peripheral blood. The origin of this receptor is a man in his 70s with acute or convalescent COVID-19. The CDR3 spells CAWSAGTSEGDTQYF. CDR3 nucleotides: TGTGCCTGGAGTGCCGGGACTAGCGAGGGGGATACGCAGTATTTT.